Listed below are T cell receptor beta chains from one sample, sequenced in a study of metastatic and nonmetastatic thyroid tumors. Through MiXCR, TCRdb re-clonotyped the PCR reads. The profile shows tens of thousands of clones, around a fifth of them singletons. The sample comprised blood. These receptors were taken from a female donor with papillary thyroid cancer or a benign thyroid nodule (not recorded which). Some clones in this sample may be carry-over from other donors' samples. Both conserved end residues are part of each CDR3. Each record gives: D gene, J gene, V gene, clone size, CDR3 protein, CDR3 DNA. The D gene is left open where the match is weak. Clone size appears in some rows only: once, few, many, or a class for an expanded clone.

-,TRBJ2-1,TRBV27,few,CASSLNSVGGEQFF,TGTGCCAGCAGTTTAAATTCGGTCGGGGGTGAGCAGTTCTTC
-,TRBJ2-6,TRBV20-1,many,CSASLDSYGANVLTF,TGCAGTGCTTCCCTTGACAGTTACGGGGCCAACGTCCTGACTTTC
-,TRBJ1-1,TRBV2,-,CASRRTGFGEAFF,TGTGCCAGCAGGCGTACAGGGTTCGGTGAAGCTTTCTTT
TRBD2,TRBJ2-6,TRBV2,-,CASQMGGTNNVLNF,TGTGCCAGCCAAATGGGGGGGACTAACAACGTCCTGAATTTC
-,TRBJ2-7,TRBV19,many,CASAKGPSFYEQYF,TGTGCCAGTGCCAAAGGTCCAAGCTTCTACGAGCAGTACTTC
-,TRBJ1-6,TRBV6-1,medium-sized,CASSLQSSYNSPLHF,TGTGCCAGCAGTTTACAGAGCTCCTATAATTCACCCCTCCACTTT
TRBD1,TRBJ1-5,TRBV6-6,many,CASSYPGQGKSNQPQHF,TGTGCCAGCAGTTACCCAGGACAGGGGAAAAGCAATCAGCCCCAGCATTTT
-,TRBJ1-3,TRBV5-1,many,CASSREGAGNTIYF,TGCGCCAGCAGCCGAGAGGGGGCTGGAAACACCATATATTTT
TRBD1,TRBJ2-7,TRBV19,many,CASSRQGVSYEQYF,TGTGCCAGTAGTCGTCAGGGGGTCTCCTACGAGCAGTACTTC
-,TRBJ2-1,TRBV24-1,-,CATSDIRDGYNEQFF,TGTGCCACCAGTGACATCCGGGACGGGTACAATGAGCAGTTCTTC
TRBD2,TRBJ2-5,TRBV20-1,few,CSARVLGLAGGRRETQYF,TGCAGTGCTAGAGTGTTGGGACTAGCGGGAGGGCGGCGGGAGACCCAGTACTTC
-,TRBJ1-2,TRBV7-3,large,CASSFGIPPYTF,TGTGCCAGCAGCTTCGGGATCCCCCCCTACACCTTC
-,TRBJ1-1,TRBV6-1,-,CASSEGQGRTEAFF,TGTGCCAGCAGTGAGGGTCAGGGGAGGACTGAAGCTTTCTTT
-,TRBJ2-7,TRBV6-2/TRBV6-3,-,CASSPRLLPSYEQYF,TGTGCCAGCAGCCCCAGATTACTCCCCTCCTACGAGCAGTACTTC
TRBD2,TRBJ2-5,TRBV10-3,many,CAISELAGTRAQYF,TGTGCCATCAGTGAACTAGCGGGAACCAGGGCCCAGTACTTC
TRBD1,TRBJ1-5,TRBV12-3/TRBV12-4,many,CASSSRGTGPNQPQHF,TGTGCCAGCAGCTCCCGCGGGACAGGGCCTAATCAGCCCCAGCATTTT
TRBD1,TRBJ1-2,TRBV6-1,-,CASRGQGATYNYCYTF,TGTGCCAGCAGAGGACAGGGGGCGACCTATAACTATTGCTACACCTTC
TRBD2,TRBJ2-1,TRBV20-1,-,CSAPLAGGPDEQFF,TGCAGTGCTCCCCTAGCGGGAGGGCCCGATGAGCAGTTCTTC
TRBD1,TRBJ1-5,TRBV6-1,many,CASSPNRGNQPQHF,TGTGCCAGCAGCCCGAACAGGGGAAATCAGCCCCAGCATTTT
-,TRBJ1-5,TRBV28,few,CASSLVGNQPQHF,TGTGCCAGCAGTTTGGTAGGGAATCAGCCCCAGCATTTT
-,TRBJ2-7,TRBV6-1,-,CASSLSTGIAYEQYF,TGTGCCAGCAGCCTCTCGACAGGTATCGCCTACGAGCAGTACTTC
-,TRBJ1-6,TRBV19,-,CASSFPPRTRNSPLHF,TGTGCCAGTAGTTTCCCTCCTAGGACGCGGAATTCACCCCTCCACTTT
TRBD2,TRBJ2-7,TRBV20-1,medium-sized,CSARQLADITYEQYF,TGCAGTGCTCGTCAACTAGCGGACATAACCTACGAGCAGTACTTC
-,TRBJ2-1,TRBV5-1,few,CASSLFGVVEQFF,TGCGCCAGCAGCTTGTTTGGCGTTGTGGAGCAGTTCTTC
-,TRBJ1-2,TRBV12-3/TRBV12-4,-,CASRSYPGREREGYGYTF,TGTGCCAGCAGGTCTTATCCCGGGCGGGAGCGAGAGGGCTATGGCTACACCTTC
TRBD2,TRBJ2-3,TRBV7-3,-,CASSLTLFGTSGDTNTHNF,TGTGCCAGCAGCTTAACCCTATTCGGGACTAGCGGAGACACAAATACGCATAATTTT
-,TRBJ1-3,TRBV6-1,few,CAVAHDVQGNTIYF,TGTGCCGTGGCCCACGACGTCCAAGGAAACACCATATATTTT
-,TRBJ1-2,TRBV18,many,CASSPPGQFYGYTF,TGTGCCAGCTCACCACCGGGGCAGTTCTATGGCTACACCTTC
TRBD1,TRBJ2-3,TRBV5-1,-,CASSLGQGVRDTQYF,TGCGCCAGCAGCTTGGGACAGGGGGTTCGGGATACGCAGTATTTT
-,TRBJ2-7,TRBV9,-,CASSPGSGATYEQYF,TGTGCCAGCAGCCCCGGTTCGGGGGCCACCTACGAGCAGTACTTC
-,TRBJ1-1,TRBV29-1,many,CSVEEREGTEAFF,TGCAGCGTTGAAGAGAGGGAGGGCACTGAAGCTTTCTTT
-,TRBJ2-1,TRBV20-1,many,CSARSGDEQFF,TGCAGTGCTAGATCGGGGGATGAGCAGTTCTTC
TRBD2,TRBJ2-7,TRBV4-2,many,CASRPPGLAGRESEQYF,TGTGCCAGCAGACCCCCGGGACTAGCGGGACGAGAATCCGAGCAGTACTTC
-,TRBJ2-7,TRBV12-3/TRBV12-4,few,CASRLGTSHYEQYF,TGTGCCAGCAGGCTCGGGACTTCGCACTACGAGCAGTACTTC
-,TRBJ1-2,TRBV6-5,few,CASSYWIGGNADGYTF,TGTGCCAGCAGTTATTGGATTGGAGGCAACGCTGATGGCTACACCTTC
-,TRBJ1-5,TRBV6-2/TRBV6-3,-,CASSFSKAYQPQHF,TGTGCCAGCAGTTTTTCGAAGGCGTATCAGCCCCAGCATTTT
-,TRBJ1-1,TRBV28,-,CASSLGGRQAFF,TGTGCCAGCAGTCTCGGGGGGCGTCAAGCTTTCTTT